The next 8 T cell receptor beta chains were all read from a single sample in a study of blood T cell repertoires in COVID-19. Generated by immunoSEQ multiplex PCR, the TCRdb table keeps only in-frame clones and is missing some. The table lists about 280,000 clones, roughly 86% of them singletons. The sample consisted of PBMCs or T cells enriched from blood (not recorded which). The receptors come from a woman between 55 and 75 years old who had recovered from COVID-19.

The V gene is TRBV15, the J gene TRBJ2-3; 7 nucleotides agree with TRBD2. The CDR3 consists of 14 residues. Unmatched junction bases numbered 11, after V lost 8 bases and J lost 6 bases. Germline loops: CDR1 LNHNV, CDR2 YYDKDF (reference sequence). Written as DNA, the CDR3 is TGTGCCACCTCGGGAGGCCGGGTTATGGATACGCAGTATTTT. This sequence encodes CATSGGRVMDTQYF.

This clone appeared once. The chain links TRBV18 to TRBJ1-4; a weak D match, TRBD1 (5 bases). The ends were cut back, 0 bases at V and 7 bases at J, with 9 bases in the middle. CDR1 KGHSH and CDR2 LQKENI come from the germline V gene. The CDR3 contains 14 residues. This chain's CDR3 is CASSPPNGGEKLFF. The CDR3 DNA follows: TGTGCCAGCTCACCACCTAACGGGGGTGAAAAACTGTTTTTT.

The rearrangement joins TRBV6-1 to TRBJ1-5, with a tentative D call TRBD1 (5 bases). The V gene's germline CDR1 is MNHNS and CDR2 SASEGT. Trimming took 4 bases from V and 0 from J, leaving 13 bases between them. The CDR3 length is 16 residues. The CDR3 region is CASSGRGWNSNQPQHF. CDR3 coding DNA: TGTGCCAGCAGTGGAAGGGGCTGGAATAGCAATCAGCCCCAGCATTTT.

V gene TRBV6-5 combines with J gene TRBJ2-2, with a weak D call TRBD1 (6 bases). Germline V lookup: CDR1 MNHEY, CDR2 SVGAGI. This CDR3 is built from 13 residues. V lost 10 bases and J lost 6, with 15 bases in between. CDR3 loop: CATIGQGSGELFF. The CDR3 nucleotides are TGTGCCACCATAGGTCAGGGGTCCGGGGAGCTGTTTTTT.

The CDR3 region has the DNA TGTGCCAGCAGCCCCGCGGGCGGCAGGGGGTTGTACGAGCAGTACTTC. It yields the protein CASSPAGGRGLYEQYF. The chain combines TRBV27 with TRBJ2-7, with 7 bases identical to TRBD1. Germline CDR1 and CDR2: MNHEY and SMNVEV (reference sequence). V was pared by 6 bases and J by 4 bases, with 15 bases of the junction left unmatched. This CDR3 region has 16 residues.

The chain couples TRBV29-1 to TRBJ2-1; a possible D gene is TRBD2 (6 bases). The CDR3 totals 16 residues. Trimming stripped 6 bases from V and 0 bases from J, with 18 bases between. Looked up from germline, CDR1 is SQVTM and CDR2 is ANQGSEA. The CDR3 nucleotides are TGCAGCGTCGACACTAGCTACCAAAGCTCCTACAATGAGCAGTTCTTC. Translation gives CSVDTSYQSSYNEQFF.

This chain links TRBV18 with TRBJ1-4; D is unclear. CDR1 is KGHSH, CDR2 LQKENI, per germline. Trimming stripped 2 bases from V and 6 bases from J, with 7 bases between. This CDR3 comprises 13 residues. This CDR3 reads CASSPGRDEKLFF. For the CDR3, the DNA is TGTGCCAGCTCACCAGGGAGAGATGAAAAACTGTTTTTT.

V is TRBV5-4 and J is TRBJ2-3; tentative D call: TRBD2 (6 bases). Trimming stripped 2 bases from V and 0 bases from J, with 10 bases between. Germline CDR1 is SGHNT and CDR2 is YYREEE (reference sequence). The CDR3 totals 15 residues. CDR3 DNA sequence: TGTGCCAGCAGCTTTGGCGGGATTAGCACAGATACGCAGTATTTT. It codes for CASSFGGISTDTQYF. Full variable domain (outside the CDR3, taken from reference TRBV5-4 and TRBJ2-3): ETGVTQSPTHLIKTRGQQVTLRCSSQSGHNTVSWYQQALGQGPQFIFQYYREEENGRGNFPPRFSGLQFPNYSSELNVNALELDDSALYLCASSFGGISTDTQYFGPGTRLTVL.